Described below is a single TCR beta chain sequence and its context. The TCR library protocol was used to attach unique molecular identifiers. These identifiers were attached to individual cDNA molecules. TCRdb ran MiXCR on the 5' RACE reads and lists one entry per CDR3 protein. Found here are approximately 76,000 distinct CDR3 sequences, about 14% of them singletons; the top ten hold 3%. This entry comes from a study of early T cells in non-severe SARS-CoV-2 infection. Whole-study context: Sequencing of bulk RNA from unsorted whole blood was done, without chain pairing.

V lost 0 bases, J lost 4 bases, and 15 bases lay in between. The CDR3 sequence is 15 residues long. Germline loops: CDR1 GTSNPN, CDR2 SVGIG (reference sequence). The sequence was collected from an adult who was a healthcare worker with PCR-confirmed SARS-CoV-2 infection or an uninfected control (not recorded which). The chain recombines TRBV30 with TRBJ1-2, with D unresolved. Sequencing was carried out using whole blood. CDR3 in DNA: TGTGCCTGGAGTGTACAGCGGTCGCCTGCCTATGGCTACACCTTC. Its protein is CAWSVQRSPAYGYTF.